This TCR beta chain was captured in a study of blood T cell repertoires in COVID-19. The CDR3 is 14 amino acids. Germline V gene lookup returns CDR1 DFQATT and CDR2 SNEGSKA (reference sequence). Trimming took off 3 bases at V and 6 bases at J, with 16 bases between the two ends. Libraries were prepared by immunoSEQ multiplex PCR; TCRdb keeps only in-frame clonotypes and omits some of them. Of 200,000 to 250,000 clones listed, roughly 88% are singletons. The clonotype comes from a woman between 40 and 55 years old who had recovered from COVID-19. Source material: peripheral blood. The V call is TRBV20-1, the J call TRBJ2-3, with D possibly TRBD2 on 6 matching bases. The CDR3, as DNA: TGCAGTGCTAGTATTAGACTAGGAGAGGATACGCAGTATTTT. This encodes CSASIRLGEDTQYF.